Here is one T cell receptor (beta chain) with its context. This clonotype turned up a few times. The antigen it recognizes is unknown. One base away there is no much larger clone; base qualities are not given. The CDR3 sequence holds 16 residues, the cysteine and phenylalanine included. The sequence is cut down to CDR3 DNA, 48 bases in frame from base 1. Trimming leaves V shorter by 5 bases and J shorter by 2 bases, with the junction holding 7 bases beyond the gene matches. In the germline V gene (reference sequence), CDR1 corresponds to SEHNR and CDR2 to FQNEAQ. The data are from a study of response to subunit inactivated influenza vaccine (dated by TCRdb to the late 2010s). About the full investigation: Deep quantitative profiling of the T cell receptor repertoire was used in the study to follow responses to a trivalent subunit inactivated influenza vaccine. What the work shows at the level of the full study, not this receptor alone: It was suggested by the authors that each seasonal influenza vaccination may recruit only a limited number of new T cells.

The protocol used for the library was RT-PCR. The instrument given in TCRdb is Illumina HiSeq 2500. TCRdb handled the public reads itself, with Q25 trimming in fastp and clone calling in MiXCR, and kept productive beta chains. Each CDR3 protein gets just one entry, which takes the most common genes and DNA from the rows behind it. The sample records 450,000 to 600,000 distinct CDR3 sequences, approximately 7.6% of which are singletons. The ten top clones hold around 13% of the sample. The sample here was PBMCs from blood, taken about 24 months after vaccination. The sequence derives from a man aged 50 to 69 who received an inactivated influenza vaccine. Donor details come from another sample of the same person, matched by shared clones. The chain employs TRBV7-9 and TRBJ2-7, and 12 junction bases match TRBD2. The DNA is TGTGCCAGCAGCACAGGACTAGCGGGAACTGCCTACGAGCAGTACTTC. It encodes CASSTGLAGTAYEQYF.